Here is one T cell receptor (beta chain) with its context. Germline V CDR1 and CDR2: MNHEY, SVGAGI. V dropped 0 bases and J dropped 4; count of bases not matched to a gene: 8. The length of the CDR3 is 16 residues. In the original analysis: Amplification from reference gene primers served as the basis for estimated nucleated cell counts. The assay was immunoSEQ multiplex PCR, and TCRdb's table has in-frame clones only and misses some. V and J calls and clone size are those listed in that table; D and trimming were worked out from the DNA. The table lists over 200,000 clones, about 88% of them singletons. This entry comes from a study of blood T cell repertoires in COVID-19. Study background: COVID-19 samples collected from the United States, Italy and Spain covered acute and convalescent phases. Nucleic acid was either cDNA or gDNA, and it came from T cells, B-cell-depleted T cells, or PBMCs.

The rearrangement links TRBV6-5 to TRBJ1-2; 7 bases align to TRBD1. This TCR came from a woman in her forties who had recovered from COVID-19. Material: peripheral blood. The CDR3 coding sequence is TGTGCCAGCAGTTACTCCTTTCAGGGGGTCGGCTATGGCTACACCTTC. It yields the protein CASSYSFQGVGYGYTF.